What follows describes a single TCR beta chain. The entry originates in a study of blood T cell repertoires in COVID-19. Study as a whole: COVID-19 samples from acute and convalescent phases originated in the United States, Italy and Spain. T cells, B-cell-depleted T cells, or PBMCs provided the cDNA or gDNA that served as material.

Under the authors' procedure: Amplification of reference gene primers provided the estimated nucleated cell counts. Assay used: immunoSEQ multiplex PCR; TCRdb lists only in-frame clones, some missing. That table supplies the V and J calls and clone size; D and trimming were determined from the DNA. This sample yields approximately 98,000 clones, of which 80% to 85% are seen a single time; approximately 4% belongs to the top ten. Germline lookup yields CDR1 SEHNR and CDR2 FQNEAQ (reference sequence). The CDR3 sequence is 15 residues long. V lost 5 bases, J lost 6 bases, and 11 bases stayed unmatched. The genes are TRBV7-9 and TRBJ1-1; 8 nucleotides align to TRBD1. The TCR originated in a man aged 60 to 75 with acute or convalescent COVID-19. Sequencing was performed on peripheral blood. CDR3 DNA: TGTGCCAGCAGCCCCTATTCGGACAGGGAGGCTGAAGCTTTCTTT. Translating it yields CASSPYSDREAEAFF.